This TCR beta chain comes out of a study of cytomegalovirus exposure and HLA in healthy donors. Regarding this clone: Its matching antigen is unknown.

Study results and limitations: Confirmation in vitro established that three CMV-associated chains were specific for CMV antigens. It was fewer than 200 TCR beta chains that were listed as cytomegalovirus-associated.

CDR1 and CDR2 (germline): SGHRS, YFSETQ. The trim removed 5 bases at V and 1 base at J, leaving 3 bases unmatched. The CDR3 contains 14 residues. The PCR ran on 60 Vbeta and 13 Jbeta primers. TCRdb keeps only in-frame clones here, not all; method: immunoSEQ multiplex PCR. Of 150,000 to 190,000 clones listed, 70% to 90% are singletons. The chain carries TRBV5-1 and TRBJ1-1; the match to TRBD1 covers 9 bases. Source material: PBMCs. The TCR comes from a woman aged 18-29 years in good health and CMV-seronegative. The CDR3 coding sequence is TGCGCCAGCAGAGGACAGGGGACGAACACTGAAGCTTTCTTT. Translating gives CASRGQGTNTEAFF. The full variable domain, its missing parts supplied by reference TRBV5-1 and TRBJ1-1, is KAGVTQTPRYLIKTRGQQVTLSCSPISGHRSVSWYQQTPGQGLQFLFEYFSETQRNKGNFPGRFSGRQFSNSRSEMNVSTLELGDSALYLCASRGQGTNTEAFFGQGTRLTVV.